This paragraph reports one T cell receptor beta chain. Antigen unknown. Here immunoSEQ multiplex PCR was the method, and the copy in TCRdb shows in-frame clones only, minus some. The sample lists around 110,000 clones; about 90% were seen once. The data belong to a study of T cell responses to AZD1222 COVID-19 vaccine. Study-wide findings and caveats: The sample set comprised mostly white British donors with more females, and clonal diversity was possibly underestimated.

The germline V and J ends were trimmed by 4 bases and 9 bases, with 11 bases remaining between them. Germline assignment: CDR1 SGHNT and CDR2 YYREEE (reference sequence). The CDR3 spans 13 residues. The origin of this receptor is an adult who received the AZD1222 COVID-19 vaccine. Sequenced material: peripheral blood, taken 28 days after the second AZD1222 dose. The gene calls are TRBV5-4 and TRBJ1-6; tentative D call: TRBD1 (5 bases). The CDR3: CASSMTGGSPLHF. CDR3 bases: TGTGCCAGCAGCATGACTGGGGGTTCACCCCTCCACTTT.